Presented here are 4 T cell receptor beta chains from one specimen sequenced in a study of T-cell reconstitution after alpha-beta-depleted transplantation in children. Preparation of the TCRbeta library involved a method that used unique molecular identifiers. Via MiXCR, TCRdb re-called the PCR reads, giving one row per CDR3 protein. The sample has approximately 630,000 distinct CDR3 sequences, about an eighth seen once. Source: PBMCs, taken before TCRalphabeta/CD19-depleted stem cell transplant. The receptors stem from a girl aged 2-15 years with congenital amegakaryocytic thrombocytopenia, due to receive a stem cell transplant.

The chain combines TRBV5-1 with TRBJ2-7; D remains unclear. In germline, CDR1 is SGHRS, CDR2 YFSETQ. Trimming left V 0 bases short and J 0 bases short, with 10 bases between. The CDR3 covers 15 residues. DNA of the CDR3: TGCGCCAGCAGCTTGGGCGCGAGGAGCTCCTACGAGCAGTACTTC. Protein: CASSLGARSSYEQYF.

Only a few counts were recorded for this clonotype. This chain connects TRBV20-1 to TRBJ2-5, with D unresolved. In germline, CDR1 is DFQATT, CDR2 SNEGSKA (reference sequence). The CDR3 sequence is 13 residues long. V gave up 3 bases and J gave up 5 bases, with 13 bases separating them. CDR3 DNA: TGCAGTGCTAGGATGATGGGTTGGGAGACCCAGTACTTC. Translating it yields CSARMMGWETQYF.

This clonotype was counted many times. J is TRBJ2-7 and V is TRBV5-1, with D hard to call. With 0 bases removed from V and 5 bases from J, the gap between germline ends came to 9 bases. Germline CDR1 reads SGHRS; CDR2 reads YFSETQ. CDR3 length equals 13 residues. Written as DNA, the CDR3 is TGCGCCAGCAGCTTGGTTGGAGAGAACGAGCAGTACTTC. Its protein is CASSLVGENEQYF.

Points on this clonotype: A single base separates this from a much larger clone, so it may be a read error. The chain employs TRBV7-2 and TRBJ2-3; no firm D call. The CDR3 runs 16 residues. CDR1 is SGHTA and CDR2 is FQGNSA in the germline V gene. CDR3 bases: TGTGCCAGCACCTTAGGTGTTAGAAGTAGCACAGATACGCAGTATTTT. Residues: CASTLGVRSSTDTQYF.